Listed below are T cell receptor beta chains from one sample, sequenced in a study of blood T cell repertoires in COVID-19. Sequenced by immunoSEQ multiplex PCR; TCRdb stores in-frame clones only, minus some. The data hold 70,000 to 100,000 clones, with 90% to 95% observed a single time. Sequencing was performed on peripheral blood. The receptor source for this set is a man between 60 and 70 years old with acute or convalescent COVID-19. Both conserved end residues are part of each CDR3. Fields, in order: V gene, J gene, clone size, CDR3 protein. Clone size is not always given. Where it is, it says once, few, many or a class for expanded clones.

V: TRBV15
J: TRBJ1-2
size: NA
CDR3: CATSRTDGQNEGYTF

V: TRBV19
J: TRBJ2-7
size: NA
CDR3: CASSGQGVGEQYF

V: TRBV19
J: TRBJ1-2
size: NA
CDR3: CATKGRDTINYGYTF

V: TRBV10-1
J: TRBJ2-5
size: NA
CDR3: CASSSSDRDERETQYF

V: TRBV19
J: TRBJ2-2
size: NA
CDR3: CASSIQGASTGELFF

V: TRBV5-1
J: TRBJ1-2
size: NA
CDR3: CASQQGSNYGYTF

V: TRBV3-1/TRBV3-2
J: TRBJ2-3
size: NA
CDR3: CASSQDPAGGTDTQYF

V: TRBV14
J: TRBJ1-1
size: NA
CDR3: CASSRREGRDTEAFF

V: TRBV12-3/TRBV12-4
J: TRBJ2-1
size: NA
CDR3: CASSPQGGEQFF

V: TRBV7-2
J: TRBJ2-3
size: NA
CDR3: CASSSHRASTDTQYF

V: TRBV19
J: TRBJ1-2
size: NA
CDR3: CASSLNGGALIYGYTF

V: TRBV28
J: TRBJ2-4
size: NA
CDR3: CASSFGTSGAKNIQYF

V: TRBV5-1
J: TRBJ1-4
size: NA
CDR3: CASSLDGGGEKLFF

V: TRBV5-6
J: TRBJ1-2
size: once
CDR3: CASSQDTNYGYTF

V: TRBV4-3
J: TRBJ2-5
size: NA
CDR3: CASSQGLSGGETQYF

V: TRBV30
J: TRBJ1-3
size: NA
CDR3: CAWGQGAGNTIYF

V: TRBV6-2/TRBV6-3
J: TRBJ2-6
size: NA
CDR3: CASSPGHASSGANVLTF

V: TRBV5-1
J: TRBJ2-2
size: NA
CDR3: CASSLTAGNTGELFF

V: TRBV6-5
J: TRBJ2-2
size: once
CDR3: CASRWTGGTGELFF

V: TRBV19
J: TRBJ2-5
size: NA
CDR3: CASSIGAEETQYF

V: TRBV9
J: TRBJ1-3
size: NA
CDR3: CASSVEGINTIYF

V: TRBV7-3
J: TRBJ1-1
size: NA
CDR3: CASSLGQENTEAFF

V: TRBV5-4
J: TRBJ1-1
size: once
CDR3: CASSPPGTGSVNEAFF

V: TRBV18
J: TRBJ1-4
size: NA
CDR3: CASSSLQGGFGEKLFF

V: TRBV9
J: TRBJ1-2
size: NA
CDR3: CASSVGQGYGYTF

V: TRBV5-1
J: TRBJ1-2
size: NA
CDR3: CASSLDGNYGYTF

V: TRBV18
J: TRBJ1-2
size: NA
CDR3: CASSPQQLGQAIYGYTF

V: TRBV5-1
J: TRBJ2-1
size: NA
CDR3: CASSLSGGSEQFF

V: TRBV6-5
J: TRBJ1-2
size: NA
CDR3: CASRGDRYYGYTF

V: TRBV3-1/TRBV3-2
J: TRBJ2-7
size: NA
CDR3: CASSQQTEGGPSKHEQYF

V: TRBV5-4
J: TRBJ2-1
size: few
CDR3: CASSPGTGTDEQFF

V: TRBV27
J: TRBJ2-7
size: NA
CDR3: CASSPQGGVLRSYEQYF

V: TRBV7-2
J: TRBJ2-7
size: NA
CDR3: CASSTGQTYEQYF

V: TRBV9
J: TRBJ2-7
size: NA
CDR3: CASSVAGGSHEQYF

V: TRBV3-1/TRBV3-2
J: TRBJ2-5
size: NA
CDR3: CASSQGTSPETQYF

V: TRBV4-2
J: TRBJ1-6
size: NA
CDR3: CASSQDNRGTPPLHF

V: TRBV7-2
J: TRBJ2-1
size: NA
CDR3: CASSLEGGPYNEQFF

V: TRBV30
J: TRBJ2-3
size: NA
CDR3: CAWSDPWLGETDTQYF

V: TRBV6-5
J: TRBJ2-1
size: NA
CDR3: CASRSDPLAGEQFF

V: TRBV4-3
J: TRBJ2-7
size: NA
CDR3: CASSQYQGGEQYF

V: TRBV9
J: TRBJ1-3
size: NA
CDR3: CASSRGQPGNTIYF

V: TRBV3-1/TRBV3-2
J: TRBJ2-5
size: NA
CDR3: CASSQELAETQYF

V: TRBV10-1
J: TRBJ2-3
size: NA
CDR3: CASRKRLAGEADTQYF

V: TRBV6-2/TRBV6-3
J: TRBJ2-7
size: NA
CDR3: CASSYIGGRAIEQYF

V: TRBV4-3
J: TRBJ1-5
size: NA
CDR3: CASSQEPPDRGWNQPQHF

V: TRBV28
J: TRBJ2-7
size: NA
CDR3: CASRNAGTGVEQYF

V: TRBV14
J: TRBJ1-4
size: NA
CDR3: CASSQLGPGTGKNEKLFF

V: TRBV4-1
J: TRBJ2-7
size: NA
CDR3: CASSQNTGLHEQYF